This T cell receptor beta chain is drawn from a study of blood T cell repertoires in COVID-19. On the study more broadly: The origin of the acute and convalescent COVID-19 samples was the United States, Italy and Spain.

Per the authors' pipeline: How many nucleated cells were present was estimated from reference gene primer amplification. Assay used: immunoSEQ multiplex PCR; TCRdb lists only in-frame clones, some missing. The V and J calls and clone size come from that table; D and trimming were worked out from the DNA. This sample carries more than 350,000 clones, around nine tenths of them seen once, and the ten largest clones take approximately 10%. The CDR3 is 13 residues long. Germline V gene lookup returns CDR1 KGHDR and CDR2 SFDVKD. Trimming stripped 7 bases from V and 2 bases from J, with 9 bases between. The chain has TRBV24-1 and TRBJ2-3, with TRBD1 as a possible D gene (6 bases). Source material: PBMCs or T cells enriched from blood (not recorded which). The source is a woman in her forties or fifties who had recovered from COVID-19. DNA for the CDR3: TGTGCCACCAGCACAGGGTACACAGATACGCAGTATTTT. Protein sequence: CATSTGYTDTQYF.